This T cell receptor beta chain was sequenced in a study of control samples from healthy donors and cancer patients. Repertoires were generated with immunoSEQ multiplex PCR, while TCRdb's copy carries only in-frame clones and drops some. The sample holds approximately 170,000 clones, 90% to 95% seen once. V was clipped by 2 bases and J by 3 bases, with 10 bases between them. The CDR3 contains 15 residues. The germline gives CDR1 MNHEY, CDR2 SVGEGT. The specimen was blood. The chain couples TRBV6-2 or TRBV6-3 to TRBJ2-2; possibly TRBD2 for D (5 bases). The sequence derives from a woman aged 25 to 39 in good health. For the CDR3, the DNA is TGTGCCAGCAGTTACGGGCGGGTGGACACCGGGGAGCTGTTTTTT. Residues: CASSYGRVDTGELFF.